Presented here are 27 T cell receptor beta chains from one specimen sequenced in a study of low-dose radiotherapy and immunotherapy resistance in tumors. Time point: before trial treatment. Both TCRalpha and TCRbeta chains were reverse transcribed with V-gene-specific primers. It was with a constant-region primer and a V-primer adapter that TCRs were amplified over roughly 19 PCR cycles. One entry per CDR3 protein, called by TCRdb with MiXCR from the reads. The sample contains some 57,000 distinct CDR3 sequences, almost 25% of which appear only once. This specimen consisted of PBMCs, obtained before treatment. The source of these receptors is a male donor with prostate cancer.

This clonotype has ten or more counts. The rearrangement uses TRBV10-3 and TRBJ2-7, with 11 bases fitting TRBD2. This CDR3 comprises 15 residues. Germline CDR1 reads ENHRY; CDR2 reads SYGVKD. Trimming at V came to 0 bases and at J to 5 bases, leaving 3 bases not matched to a gene. The CDR3 spells CAISESTSGTDEQYF. CDR3 nucleotides: TGTGCCATCAGTGAGTCGACTAGCGGGACCGACGAGCAGTACTTC.

Points on this clonotype: With a far larger clone one base away, a read error is the likely cause. The chain links TRBV28 to TRBJ1-2; D remains unclear. This CDR3 contains 13 residues. Germline CDR1 and CDR2: MDHEN and SYDVKM. The CDR3 region is CARSLFRDYGYTF. In DNA, the CDR3 is TGTGCCAGGAGTTTATTCAGAGACTATGGCTACACCTTC.

This clonotype came up many times. This chain uses TRBV20-1 with TRBJ2-3; the match to TRBD1 covers 7 bases. The CDR3 sequence is 15 residues long. The junction had 11 bases not matched to a gene; V was cut back by 6 bases and J by 2 bases. CDR1 and CDR2 from the germline V gene are DFQATT and SNEGSKA (reference sequence). CDR3 sequence reads: CSARRNEGATDTQYF. Here the CDR3 DNA reads TGCAGTGCGAGACGAAATGAGGGGGCCACAGATACGCAGTATTTT.

This clonotype has at least ten counts. J is TRBJ2-5 and V is TRBV20-1; 7 nucleotides agree with TRBD1. V was pared by 0 bases and J by 2 bases, with 6 bases of the junction left unmatched. Germline lookup yields CDR1 DFQATT and CDR2 SNEGSKA (reference sequence). The CDR3 length is 15 residues. CDR3 protein: CSARDRNRGQETQYF. CDR3 coding DNA: TGCAGTGCTAGAGATCGAAACAGGGGACAAGAGACCCAGTACTTC.

The chain joins TRBV27 to TRBJ2-3, with D unresolved. CDR3 size: 13 residues. V lost 6 bases and J lost 0, with 7 bases in between. The germline gives CDR1 MNHEY, CDR2 SMNVEV (reference sequence). CDR3 sequence: CASSRVSTDTQYF. CDR3 coding DNA: TGTGCCAGCAGCCGAGTTAGCACAGATACGCAGTATTTT.

This clonotype was found many times. V is TRBV2 and J is TRBJ2-3, with a possible D match to TRBD2 (6 bases). The germline gives CDR1 SNHLY, CDR2 FYNNEI. The germline V and J ends were trimmed by 7 bases and 7 bases, with 12 bases remaining between them. This CDR3 comprises 12 residues. Here the CDR3 DNA reads TGTGCCAGCACGGGACTTACAAATACGCAGTATTTT. It is translated as CASTGLTNTQYF.

This clonotype was detected many times. This chain joins TRBV13 and TRBJ2-7; 10 nucleotides agree with TRBD2. The CDR3 is 18 amino acids. CDR1 is PRHDT, CDR2 FYEKMQ, per germline (reference sequence). Trimming removed 6 bases from V and 3 bases from J; junction bases left unmatched: 17. DNA of the CDR3: TGTGCCAGCAGTGAACTTCGCCTAGCGGGAGTGATAATCTACGAGCAGTACTTC. Its protein product is CASSELRLAGVIIYEQYF.

This clonotype was observed a few times. V gene TRBV18 combines with J gene TRBJ1-2; D gene unclear. The CDR3 is 13 residues long. Trimming took 2 bases from V and 3 from J, leaving 7 bases between them. Germline CDR1 KGHSH, CDR2 LQKENI. The CDR3: CASSPGSDYGYTF. CDR3 coding DNA: TGTGCCAGCTCACCAGGCAGTGACTATGGCTACACCTTC.

This sequence joins TRBV12-3 or TRBV12-4 and TRBJ1-2; tentatively, D is TRBD1 (5 bases). The CDR3 is 14 residues long. With 2 bases removed from V and 5 bases from J, the gap between germline ends came to 12 bases. CDR3 in amino acids: CASSLQGVEYGYTF. For the CDR3, the DNA is TGTGCCAGCAGTTTACAGGGAGTTGAGTATGGCTACACCTTC.

In its sample, this clonotype was seen many times. This rearrangement joins TRBV6-2 or TRBV6-3 to TRBJ1-2, with a tentative D call TRBD1 (5 bases). V lost 4 bases and J 8 bases, leaving 11 bases between the germline ends. The CDR3 runs 12 residues. CDR1 and CDR2 (germline): MNHEY, SVGEGT. CDR3 in DNA: TGTGCCAGCAGTTTGGGACCCTGGGGCTACACCTTC. Protein product: CASSLGPWGYTF.

V usage is TRBV2 and J usage is TRBJ2-7; D unresolved. V was clipped by 4 bases and J by 5 bases, with 6 bases between them. This CDR3 has 11 residues. Per germline, CDR1 SNHLY and CDR2 FYNNEI. The DNA of the CDR3 is TGTGCCAGCAGTGTCGGAAACGAGCAGTACTTC. This codes for CASSVGNEQYF.

This clonotype was detected many times. The chain couples TRBV10-3 to TRBJ2-2, with a possible D match to TRBD1 (5 bases). V lost 6 bases and J lost 2, with 10 bases in between. The germline V gene has CDR1 ENHRY and CDR2 SYGVKD. The CDR3 totals 14 residues. The CDR3 DNA is TGTGCCATCAGATGGGGCAGTAACACCGGGGAGCTGTTTTTT. Amino acid sequence: CAIRWGSNTGELFF.

As to this clonotype: Only one base separates this from a far larger clonotype, so it likely reflects a read error. The chain combines TRBV6-1 with TRBJ2-1; possibly TRBD1 or TRBD2 for D (5 bases each). The CDR3 is 15 residues long. V dropped 5 bases and J dropped 10 bases, with 21 bases sitting between them. Germline values: CDR1 MNHNS, CDR2 SASEGT. CDR3 in amino acids: CASSTLRDPTHEQFF. The CDR3 bases are TGTGCCAGCAGTACCCTCCGGGACCCAACCCACGAGCAGTTCTTC.

This clonotype was seen repeatedly, ten times or more. The gene calls are TRBV10-3 and TRBJ1-1; 7 bases map to TRBD1. This CDR3 region has 15 residues. V was pared by 6 bases and J by 0 bases, with 7 bases of the junction left unmatched. CDR1 is ENHRY, CDR2 SYGVKD, per germline. DNA of the CDR3: TGTGCCATCAGAGATTACAGGGGATTGAACACTGAAGCTTTCTTT. This gives the protein CAIRDYRGLNTEAFF.

The chain couples TRBV6-1 to TRBJ2-3; 7 bases are a match to TRBD2. The CDR3 is made up of 16 amino acids. The ends lost 8 bases at V and 0 bases at J; junction bases unmatched: 11. CDR1 and CDR2 from the germline V gene are MNHNS and SASEGT. CDR3 protein: CASSGGRAGSTDTQYF. CDR3 coding DNA: TGTGCCAGCTCTGGGGGGAGGGCCGGGAGCACAGATACGCAGTATTTT.

As to this clonotype: A much larger clone differs by one base, so this may be a read error. The chain combines TRBV6-5 with TRBJ2-1, with D uncertain. The CDR3 is made up of 15 amino acids. The V and J ends lost 10 bases and 5 bases respectively, with 21 bases between them. Germline V CDR1 and CDR2: MNHEY, SVGAGI. CDR3 in DNA: TGTGCCATTAAAACCCCGGCGGCATTTCACAATGAGCAGTTCTTC. Translated: CAIKTPAAFHNEQFF.

The chain combines TRBV20-1 with TRBJ1-1; D is unclear. The V gene's germline CDR1 is DFQATT and CDR2 SNEGSKA (reference sequence). There are 13 residues in the CDR3. Trimming left V 8 bases short and J 7 bases short, with 20 bases between. CDR3 nucleotides: TGCAGTCCAGGACCTGCCGGTCTTGGTGAAGCTTTCTTT. This gives the protein CSPGPAGLGEAFF.

This rearrangement joins TRBV9 to TRBJ2-7; D not certain. Germline CDR1 reads SGDLS; CDR2 reads YYNGEE. The CDR3 has 15 amino acids. V was pared by 5 bases and J by 1 base, with 16 bases between. The CDR3 nucleotides read TGTGCCAGCAGTCCTTACCAGACCCAGTCCTACGAGCAGTACTTC. Residues: CASSPYQTQSYEQYF.

V gene TRBV3-1 combines with J gene TRBJ1-2; D is ambiguous. The V gene lost 4 bases and the J gene lost 7 bases, with 22 bases spanning the gap. This CDR3 has 16 amino acids. Germline CDR1 is LGHDT and CDR2 is YNNKEL (reference sequence). The CDR3 here is CASSRADKVGYGGYTF. As DNA, the CDR3 is TGTGCCAGCAGCCGGGCAGATAAGGTCGGCTACGGTGGCTACACCTTC.

At least ten counts were recorded for this clonotype. V is TRBV7-8 and J is TRBJ1-3, with D tentatively TRBD1 (6 bases). The germline CDR1 and CDR2 sequences are SGHVS and FQNEAQ. This CDR3 contains 17 residues. V lost 6 bases to trimming and J lost 0 bases, with 18 bases between them. CDR3 nucleotide sequence: TGTGCCAGCAGTAGGAAAAGGACAGATAGCTCTGGAAACACCATATATTTT. It yields the protein CASSRKRTDSSGNTIYF. The full variable domain, in which reference TRBV7-8 and TRBJ1-3 provide the parts outside the CDR3, is GAGVSQSPRYKVAKRGQDVALRCDPISGHVSLFWYQQALGQGPEFLTYFQNEAQLDKSGLPSDRFFAERPEGSVSTLKIQRTQQEDSAVYLCASSRKRTDSSGNTIYFGEGSWLTVV.

This clonotype was seen ten or more times. The chain recombines TRBV11-2 with TRBJ1-1; TRBD1 aligns across 10 bases. CDR3 length: 15 amino acids. V gave up 5 bases and J gave up 6 bases; unmatched junction bases: 9. The V gene's germline CDR1 is SGHAT and CDR2 FQNNGV. This CDR3 reads CASSPLGTGVAEAFF. The CDR3 DNA follows: TGTGCCAGCAGCCCACTAGGGACAGGGGTGGCTGAAGCTTTCTTT.

This clonotype was picked up many times. The chain combines TRBV7-9 with TRBJ2-5; D remains unclear. The CDR3 runs 12 residues. Trimming stripped 4 bases from V and 7 bases from J, with 10 bases between. Germline V lookup: CDR1 SEHNR, CDR2 FQNEAQ (reference sequence). Here the CDR3 DNA reads TGTGCCAGCAGCTCTGATGTCGGGACCCAGTACTTC. Translated, it gives CASSSDVGTQYF.

J is TRBJ1-1 and V is TRBV10-1, with D possibly TRBD1 on 5 matching bases. Deletions cut 5 bases from V and 6 bases from J, with 13 bases between. The CDR3 loop spans 13 amino acids. From germline, CDR1 is WNHNN and CDR2 SYGVQD (reference sequence). The CDR3, as DNA: TGCGCCAGCAGTAGGGACCCCGGCGCTGAAGCTTTCTTT. Protein: CASSRDPGAEAFF.

This clonotype was detected many times. V gene TRBV29-1 combines with J gene TRBJ2-1; weak D call: TRBD2 (5 bases). Germline CDR1 reads SQVTM; CDR2 reads ANQGSEA. The CDR3 extends over 17 amino acids. V was clipped by 5 bases and J by 2 bases, with 22 bases between them. The CDR3 sequence: CSVREGRGGGAYNEQFF. CDR3 DNA sequence: TGCAGCGTTCGTGAAGGGCGAGGCGGAGGCGCCTACAATGAGCAGTTCTTC.

The chain links TRBV5-5 to TRBJ2-3; unclear D gene. Trimming pared 0 bases from V and 6 bases from J, leaving 5 bases between. The CDR3 is made up of 12 amino acids. The germline gives CDR1 SGHKS, CDR2 YYEKEE (reference sequence). The CDR3 region is CASSLVMDTQYF. In DNA form, the CDR3 reads TGTGCCAGCAGCTTGGTTATGGATACGCAGTATTTT.

This clonotype was recorded at least ten times. This sequence joins TRBV6-2 or TRBV6-3 and TRBJ2-7; D remains unclear. Germline-derived CDR1 and CDR2 are MNHEY and SVGEGT. V was trimmed by 2 bases and J by 2 bases, leaving 10 bases between them. This CDR3 comprises 14 residues. CDR3 residues: CASSYARSAYEQYF. The CDR3 DNA reads TGTGCCAGCAGTTACGCACGGTCCGCCTACGAGCAGTACTTC.

The chain links TRBV6-8 to TRBJ1-2; D is ambiguous. The CDR3 is 16 residues long. Trimming removed 4 bases from V and 3 bases from J, with 18 bases in between. CDR1 and CDR2 from the germline V gene are MNHGY and SAAAGT. CDR3 nucleotide sequence: TGTGCCAGCAGTTTGTTGGCGCCCGCGCGCGACTATGGCTACACCTTC. Amino acids: CASSLLAPARDYGYTF.